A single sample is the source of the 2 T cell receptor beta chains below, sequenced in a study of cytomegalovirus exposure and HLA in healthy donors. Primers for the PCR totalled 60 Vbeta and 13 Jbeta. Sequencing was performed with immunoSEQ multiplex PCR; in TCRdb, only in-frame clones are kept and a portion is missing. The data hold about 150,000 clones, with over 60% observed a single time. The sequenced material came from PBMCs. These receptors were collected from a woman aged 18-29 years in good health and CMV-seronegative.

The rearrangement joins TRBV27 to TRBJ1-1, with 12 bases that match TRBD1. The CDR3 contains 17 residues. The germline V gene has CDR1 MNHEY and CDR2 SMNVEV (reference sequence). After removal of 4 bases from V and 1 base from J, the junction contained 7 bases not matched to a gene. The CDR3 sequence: CASSSGTGGARNTEAFF. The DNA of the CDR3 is TGTGCCAGCAGTTCTGGGACAGGGGGCGCCCGGAACACTGAAGCTTTCTTT.

The CDR3: CASSSPGAYEQYF. The CDR3 bases are TGTGCCAGCAGCTCCCCGGGAGCCTACGAGCAGTACTTC. The chain carries TRBV7-2 and TRBJ2-7; D possibly corresponds to TRBD2 (6 bases). Trimming cost V 4 bases and J 2 bases, with 9 bases left between them. The CDR3 runs to 13 residues. The germline V gene encodes CDR1 SGHTA and CDR2 FQGNSA. The variable domain in full, completed from reference TRBV7-2 and TRBJ2-7, reads GAGVSQSPSNKVTEKGKDVELRCDPISGHTALYWYRQSLGQGLEFLIYFQGNSAPDKSGLPSDRFSAERTGGSVSTLTIQRTQQEDSAVYLCASSSPGAYEQYFGPGTRLTVT.